The TCR beta chain described here comes from a study of blood T cell repertoires in COVID-19 (dated by TCRdb to 2020 to 2022). About the investigation overall: Samples from collaborators originated in the United States, Italy and Spain and spanned both the acute and convalescent phases of COVID-19. The material from the prospective study consisted of cDNA or gDNA derived from T cells, B-cell-depleted T cells, or PBMCs. Deeply sampled blood TCRbeta repertoires from subjects exposed to, actively infected with, or recovered from COVID-19 were included in the dataset. The repertoires were made available in a free public database intended to serve as a resource for research on the immune response to SARS-CoV-2. The samples were drawn from two sources: the first 160 participants of the ongoing ImmuneRACE study, and 950 to 1,500 subjects contributed by 6 global collaborators. Sample metadata almost always included a de-identified subject ID, COVID-19 status, age in years and sex. Where available, HLA class I and class II types were taken from metadata supplied by the sample provider and were not determined by assay-based typing. Paper-wide results and their limitations: How much clinical and demographic metadata was included differed by source and by participant, and the metadata was provided uncurated.

TCRbeta CDR3 regions were amplified from genomic DNA using the immunoSEQ Assay, a bias-controlled multiplex PCR. The paper's data handling went like this. The number of nucleated cells in each sample was estimated by amplification of reference gene primers within the assay. Sequence reads were collapsed and filtered to measure the absolute abundance of every unique TCRbeta CDR3 rearrangement. For each sample, productive Simpson clonality was calculated as the square root of Simpson's diversity index over productive rearrangements. The immuneACCESS repertoire file appears here via TCRdb, limited to in-frame rearrangements. These files lack a portion of the clones; in checked studies, under half of the deficit traces to unresolved V genes, and the cause of the others is not known. That table furnishes V, J and clone size, whereas the DNA furnished D and trimming. A total of over 120,000 clones appear in this sample, just over 85% of them only once. In total, the top ten clones hold about 4.4% of the sample.

Details on this clone: What this receptor recognizes is not known. No much larger clone is present one base from it, and per-base qualities are unavailable.

Looking up the germline V gene yields CDR1 SGHTA and CDR2 FQGTGA. The CDR3 runs 13 residues from the cysteine to the phenylalanine. Just the 39-base CDR3 DNA is kept, in frame starting at base 1. V and J lose 4 bases and 0 bases, and a span of 5 bases separates them. Participants in the prospective study were aged roughly 18 to 89 years, lived in some 24 United States geographic areas, and enrolled through a virtual design. To assign participants to cohorts, the prospective study relied on clinical history that participants themselves reported in a screening survey and a study questionnaire. Recovered participants in ImmuneRACE Cohort 3 were defined by two consecutive negative NP/OP PCR tests, clearance by a healthcare professional, or resolution of symptoms. Each participant in the prospective study had whole blood, serum and a nasopharyngeal or oropharyngeal swab collected by mobile phlebotomists. Participants in the prospective study had the option to provide additional blood draws and questionnaires over an approximately 2-month period. Blood samples from the prospective study were shipped frozen or at room temperature prior to DNA extraction.

The chain was built from TRBV7-3 and TRBJ2-3; the D gene cannot be named for sure. The source material was PBMCs or T cells enriched from blood (not recorded which). This TCR came from a man between 50 and 59 years old who had recovered from COVID-19. Here the CDR3 is given as CASSSSSTDTQYF. The DNA reads as follows: TGTGCCAGCAGCTCGTCTAGCACAGATACGCAGTATTTT.